Listed below are T cell receptor beta chains from one sample, sequenced in a study of human CD8 memory T cell subsets. Using the 5' RACE reads, TCRdb records one entry per CDR3 protein without DNA. In total, the table holds about 6,700 distinct CDR3 sequences. Sequenced material: CD8+ T cells from PBMCs. These TCRs come from a human donor in good health. CDR3s include the opening cysteine and the closing phenylalanine or tryptophan. Clone size, where shown, is once, few, many, or a class for clones that have expanded.

.	TRBV20-1	TRBJ2-7	CSARPLRESYEQYF
.	TRBV7-2	TRBJ1-2	CASSLRGLEGQNYGYTF
.	TRBV5-1	TRBJ2-7	CASSLAEGEDEQYF
.	TRBV29-1	TRBJ2-7	CSVWGQTYEQYF
.	TRBV7-2	TRBJ2-7	CASSIGTSGSLYEQYF
.	TRBV7-3	TRBJ2-7	CASSSTGNDEQYF
.	TRBV7-8	TRBJ2-3	CASSLDPGPTLNTDTQYF
.	TRBV12-3/TRBV12-4	TRBJ1-5	CASSFYTGNQPQHF
.	TRBV2	TRBJ2-2	CASSPTRTGELFF
medium-sized	TRBV29-1	TRBJ2-1	CSVRGGLDNEQFF
.	TRBV28	TRBJ2-6	CASTYLGANVLTF
.	TRBV12-3/TRBV12-4	TRBJ2-1	CASLSSYNEQFF
.	TRBV2	TRBJ1-4	CASSRGAAEMATNEKLFF
.	TRBV7-3	TRBJ2-2	CASSAKGTGELFF
.	TRBV19	TRBJ1-1	CASSIGRGRVSRADTEAFF
.	TRBV3-1	TRBJ1-1	CASSPEQVMNTEAFF
medium-sized	TRBV12-3/TRBV12-4	TRBJ2-7	CASRQSYEQYF
.	TRBV9	TRBJ2-1	CASSVGGEDNEQFF
.	TRBV12-3/TRBV12-4	TRBJ2-7	CASSLGPTIGREQYF
medium-sized	TRBV5-1	TRBJ2-2	CASSFGTGGTGELFF
.	TRBV28	TRBJ2-7	CASSLHGHGEQYF
.	TRBV28	TRBJ1-1	CASSLIGGTEAFF
.	TRBV19	TRBJ2-2	CASLQGSGTGELFF
.	TRBV7-8	TRBJ2-5	CASSSSGGETQYF
medium-sized	TRBV6-1	TRBJ2-5	CASSVGTVPGEETQYF
.	TRBV24-1	TRBJ2-5	CATSDVGGAGNQETQYF